Detailed here is one TCR beta chain. Its antigen has not been determined. It has no much larger one-base neighbor in the sample; base qualities were not kept. TCR beta CDR3 regions were sequenced from DNA using the immunoSEQ Assay. Regarding the original processing steps: T cell density was computed as TCR beta template counts normalized to usable DNA estimated by amplifying housekeeping genes. The preseqR package was used to estimate richness by extrapolating to 400,000 templates for PBMC samples and to 120,000 templates for tissue samples. Clonality was defined by subtracting Pielou's evenness from one. Tissue-enriched TCRs were identified by differential abundance testing using productive amino-acid clonotypes, minimum total count 5 and alpha 0.1. The Jaccard Index and the Morisita Overlap Index were used to measure how much the repertoires overlapped between compartments. GLIPH grouped TCR beta CDR3s together with public tetramer-defined viral CDR3s, and a viral motif had to include at least three viral sequences and also show V-gene enrichment. TCRdb carries this immuneACCESS record with in-frame sequences only. Its versions omit some clonotypes, under half of them owing to an unresolved V gene in the studies checked, with the rest unexplained. The DNA was the basis for D and trimming; V, J and clone size are from that table. The sample contains approximately 40,000 clones, approximately 86% of them found a single time. Approximately 6% of the sample goes to the ten largest clones.

At diagnosis, peripheral blood, uninvolved tumor-adjacent lung and tumor were collected and stored as a combination of fresh-frozen and FFPE material. For TCR repertoire profiling, blood samples were analyzed in the form of peripheral blood mononuclear cells. These data come from a study of T cells in localized non-small cell lung cancer (dated by TCRdb to the early 2020s). In terms of the full investigation: The study analyzed T cell repertoires of approximately 240 early-stage NSCLC patients, comparing tumors and uninvolved tumor-adjacent lungs. The cohort comprised around 250 treatment-naïve NSCLC patients with resected, localized lung tumors. Of the NSCLC patients, 120 to 150 were male and around 99 were female, and the mean age was around 70 years.

From a lookup of the germline V gene, CDR1 and CDR2 are SGDLS and YYNGEE. From the cysteine up to the phenylalanine, the CDR3 has a length of 14 residues. Only the CDR3 DNA stays, 42 bases, in frame from base 1. Germline trimming: 3 bases from V, 4 bases from J; junction bases outside gene matches: 3. General findings and caveats noted by the study authors: Higher blood T cell density associated with longer overall survival, while higher adjacent-lung clonality associated with shorter survival. A median of approximately 50 of the top 100 tumor clones turned up in the paired uninvolved adjacent lung, and some 27 of those clones also ranked among the top 100 of that same adjacent lung. Because multi-region tumor sequencing was not performed, intratumor heterogeneity could not be ruled out. Because the study design was exploratory, TCR variables were selected using unadjusted p-values without false-discovery rate correction. Uninvolved tumor-adjacent lung showed the highest T cell clonality, higher than tumor, which suggests more focused antigenic responses in the uninvolved tumor-adjacent lung.

Sequenced here: peripheral blood, sampled before any cancer treatment. The clonotype comes from a man between 40 and 75 years old with stage I lung adenocarcinoma. This chain is built from TRBV9 and TRBJ2-5; the central 10 bases match TRBD1. The sequence in DNA is TGTGCCAGCAGCGAAGGGACAGGGGTAGAGACCCAGTACTTC. This is translated as CASSEGTGVETQYF.